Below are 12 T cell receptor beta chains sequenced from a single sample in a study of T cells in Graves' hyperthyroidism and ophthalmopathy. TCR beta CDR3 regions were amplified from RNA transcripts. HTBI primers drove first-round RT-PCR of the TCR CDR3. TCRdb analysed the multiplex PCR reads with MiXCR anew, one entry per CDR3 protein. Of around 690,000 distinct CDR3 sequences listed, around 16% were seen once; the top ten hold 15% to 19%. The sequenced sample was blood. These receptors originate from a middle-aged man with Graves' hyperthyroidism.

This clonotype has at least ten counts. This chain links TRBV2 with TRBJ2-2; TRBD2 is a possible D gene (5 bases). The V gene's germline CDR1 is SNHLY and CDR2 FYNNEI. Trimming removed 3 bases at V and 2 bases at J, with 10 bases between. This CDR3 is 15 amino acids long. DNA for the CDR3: TGTGCCAGCAGTGAGGACTCCCTAAACACCGGGGAGCTGTTTTTT. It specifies CASSEDSLNTGELFF.

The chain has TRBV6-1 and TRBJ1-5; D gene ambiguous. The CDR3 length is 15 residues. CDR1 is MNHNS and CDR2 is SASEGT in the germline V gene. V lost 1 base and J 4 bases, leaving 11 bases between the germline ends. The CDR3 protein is CASSEVYSTNQPQHF. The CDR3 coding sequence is TGTGCCAGCAGTGAAGTTTATTCCACGAATCAGCCCCAGCATTTT.

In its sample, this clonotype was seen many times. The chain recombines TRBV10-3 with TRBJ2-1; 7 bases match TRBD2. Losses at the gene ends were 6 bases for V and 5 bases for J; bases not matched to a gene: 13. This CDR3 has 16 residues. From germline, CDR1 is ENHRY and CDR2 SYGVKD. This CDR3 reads CAISAVLAPPDNEQFF. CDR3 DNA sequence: TGTGCCATCAGCGCCGTACTAGCGCCTCCAGACAATGAGCAGTTCTTC.

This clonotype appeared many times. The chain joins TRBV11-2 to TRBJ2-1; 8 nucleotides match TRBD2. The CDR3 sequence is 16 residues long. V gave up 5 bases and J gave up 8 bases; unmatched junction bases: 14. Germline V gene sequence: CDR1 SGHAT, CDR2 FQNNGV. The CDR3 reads CASSPGGSLAGYEQFF. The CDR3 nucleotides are TGTGCCAGCAGCCCCGGGGGGAGTCTAGCGGGTTATGAGCAGTTCTTC.

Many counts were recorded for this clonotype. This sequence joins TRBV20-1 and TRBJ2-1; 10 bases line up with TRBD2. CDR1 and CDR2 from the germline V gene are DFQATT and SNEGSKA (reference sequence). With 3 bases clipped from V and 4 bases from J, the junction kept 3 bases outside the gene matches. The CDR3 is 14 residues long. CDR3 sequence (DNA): TGCAGTGCTAGCCGACTAGCGGGTTACAATGAGCAGTTCTTC. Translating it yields CSASRLAGYNEQFF.

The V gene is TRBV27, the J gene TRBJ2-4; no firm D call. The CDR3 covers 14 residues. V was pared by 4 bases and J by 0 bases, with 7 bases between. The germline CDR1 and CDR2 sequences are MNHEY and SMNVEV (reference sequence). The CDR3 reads CASSSILAKNIQYF. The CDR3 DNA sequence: TGTGCCAGCAGTTCAATCTTAGCCAAAAACATTCAGTACTTC.

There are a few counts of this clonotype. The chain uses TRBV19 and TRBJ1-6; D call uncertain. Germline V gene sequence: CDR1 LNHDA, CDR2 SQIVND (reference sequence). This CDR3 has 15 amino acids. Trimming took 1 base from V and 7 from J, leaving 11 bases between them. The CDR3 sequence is CASSIGGNWNSPLHF. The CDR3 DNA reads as TGTGCCAGTAGTATAGGCGGCAATTGGAATTCACCCCTCCACTTT.

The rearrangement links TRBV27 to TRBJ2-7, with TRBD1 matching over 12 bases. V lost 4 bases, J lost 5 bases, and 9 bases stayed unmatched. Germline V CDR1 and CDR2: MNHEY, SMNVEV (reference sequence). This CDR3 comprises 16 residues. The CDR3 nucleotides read TGTGCCAGCAGTTGGGGTCTCGGGACAGGGGGCGACGAGCAGTACTTC. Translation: CASSWGLGTGGDEQYF.

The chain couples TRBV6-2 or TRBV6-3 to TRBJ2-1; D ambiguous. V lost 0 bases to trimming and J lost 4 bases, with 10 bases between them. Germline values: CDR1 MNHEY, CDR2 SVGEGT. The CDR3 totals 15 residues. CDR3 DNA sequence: TGTGCCAGCAGTTACTCGAGTGCCCAATACAATGAGCAGTTCTTC. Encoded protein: CASSYSSAQYNEQFF.

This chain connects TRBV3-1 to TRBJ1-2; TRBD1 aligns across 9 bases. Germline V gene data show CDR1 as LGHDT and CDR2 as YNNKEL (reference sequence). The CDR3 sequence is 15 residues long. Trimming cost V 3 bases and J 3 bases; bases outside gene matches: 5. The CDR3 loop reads CASSHLGQGDYGYTF. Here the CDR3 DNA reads TGTGCCAGCAGCCACCTGGGACAGGGCGACTATGGCTACACCTTC.

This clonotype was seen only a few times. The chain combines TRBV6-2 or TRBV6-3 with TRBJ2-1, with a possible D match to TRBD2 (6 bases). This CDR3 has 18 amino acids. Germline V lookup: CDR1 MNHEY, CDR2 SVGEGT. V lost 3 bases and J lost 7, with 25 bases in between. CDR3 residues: CASSYFPYRREARNEQFF. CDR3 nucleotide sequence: TGTGCCAGCAGTTATTTTCCCTATCGAAGGGAGGCGAGAAATGAGCAGTTCTTC.

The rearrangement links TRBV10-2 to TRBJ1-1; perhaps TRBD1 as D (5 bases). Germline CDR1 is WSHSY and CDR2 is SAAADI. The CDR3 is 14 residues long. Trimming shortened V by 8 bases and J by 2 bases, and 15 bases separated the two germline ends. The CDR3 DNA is TGCGCCAGCCGGAGTGAGGGGAAAAACACTGAAGCTTTCTTT. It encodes CASRSEGKNTEAFF.